The clone carrying this T cell receptor (beta chain) was found many times. Its antigen is as yet unknown. Trimming stripped 8 bases from V and 0 bases from J, with 13 bases between. This CDR3 spans 15 amino acids. Germline CDR1 LNHDA, CDR2 SQIVND (reference sequence). Time point denoted: persistent/refractory GD, antithyroid drugs over 5 years with positive TRAb. TCR sequences were obtained from RNA taken from PBMCs. Blood from the periphery, about 9.7 milliliters in all, was drawn into EDTA tubes. This specimen belongs to a study of regulatory T cells in long-lasting Graves disease. Whole-study results and caveats: A limited number of samples was an acknowledged limitation.

Arm-PCR of CDR3 regions and iRepertoire HTBI primers were used to build TCR beta libraries. From the multiplex PCR reads, TCRdb called clonotypes with MiXCR, one entry per CDR3 protein. Among about 460,000 distinct CDR3 sequences listed, around a fifth were seen once. The sequencing used peripheral blood mononuclear cells (PBMCs), collected when the disease was refractory, from a patient treated with antithyroid drugs. The clonotype originates from a female donor with Graves disease. The chain combines TRBV19 with TRBJ1-4; the D gene is possibly TRBD1 (5 bases). The CDR3 sequence is CASARQSATNEKLFF. The CDR3 DNA sequence: TGTGCCAGTGCGCGACAGTCTGCAACTAATGAAAAACTGTTTTTT.